The clone carrying this T cell receptor beta chain was counted a few times. Its antigen remains unidentified. The identical CDR3 is also encoded by other nucleotide sequences in the sample. Sequencing relied on a cDNA template that was reverse transcribed from extracted RNA. Libraries were prepared by immunoSEQ multiplex PCR; TCRdb keeps only in-frame clonotypes and omits some of them. The sample records approximately 180,000 clones, 50% to 75% being singletons. J lost 3 bases, V lost 7 bases, and 5 bases had no gene match. The length of the CDR3 is 12 residues. Germline CDR1 SQVTM, CDR2 ANQGSEA. This sample was included in a study of CD8+ T cells in alopecia areata. Study information: Those treated were given oral tofacitinib at 5 to 10 mg twice daily. Study observations and caveats: Lesional scalp, especially alopecia totalis/universalis, showed higher clonality than normal scalp. With just one nonresponder, it is still uncertain whether baseline CD8+ expansion relates to response.

Treatment reported: oral pan-JAK inhibitor, 5-10 mg twice daily. Cell sorting on a FACSAria was used to separate CD4+ and CD8+ T cells from the PBMCs. J is TRBJ2-7 and V is TRBV29-1; TRBD1 matches 8 bases. Here the sequenced sample was CD4+ T cells sorted from blood, taken between weeks 55 and 65, from a patient treated with tofacitinib. This clonotype originated in a human donor with alopecia areata. The CDR3 sequence: CSGGQGSYEQYF. The DNA for the CDR3 is TGCAGCGGCGGACAGGGTAGCTACGAGCAGTACTTC.